These 9 T cell receptor beta chains originate from one sample sequenced in a study of blood T cell repertoires in COVID-19. Clones were read by immunoSEQ multiplex PCR, and TCRdb kept only the in-frame ones, dropping some. The data contain some 150,000 clones, 75% to 80% of them seen just once; the ten biggest clones take up 2.5% to 3%. Specimen: PBMCs or T cells enriched from blood (not recorded which). The source of these receptors is a woman aged 45-65 years who had recovered from COVID-19.

The chain joins TRBV6-5 to TRBJ1-5; 8 positions match TRBD1. CDR3 size: 15 residues. V lost 7 bases, J lost 3 bases, and 8 bases stayed unmatched. Germline CDR1 is MNHEY and CDR2 is SVGAGI. CDR3 in amino acids: CASNSDRGSNQPQHF. In DNA form, the CDR3 reads TGTGCCAGCAATTCAGACAGGGGATCCAATCAGCCCCAGCATTTT.

This clone has just a few counts. CDR3 in amino acids: CASSPTDRGSEPQHF. CDR3 nucleotides: TGCGCCAGCAGCCCGACGGACAGGGGGTCTGAGCCCCAGCATTTT. J is TRBJ1-5 and V is TRBV5-1; 10 bases match TRBD1. Germline V gene data show CDR1 as SGHRS and CDR2 as YFSETQ. J was trimmed by 8 bases and V by 4 bases; bases with no gene match: 9. CDR3 length equals 15 residues.

V is TRBV7-2 and J is TRBJ2-1, with a tentative D call TRBD2 (6 bases). Trimming cost V 4 bases and J 2 bases, with 15 bases left between them. Germline V gene sequence: CDR1 SGHTA, CDR2 FQGNSA. This CDR3 is 16 amino acids long. CDR3 sequence reads: CASSSRGIPPYNEQFF. The CDR3 DNA reads TGTGCCAGCAGCTCCCGGGGGATCCCTCCCTACAATGAGCAGTTCTTC.

This clone came up once. This sequence joins TRBV14 and TRBJ2-7, with TRBD2 as a possible D gene (6 bases). This CDR3 contains 16 residues. The V and J ends lost 4 bases and 2 bases respectively, with 18 bases between them. Germline V CDR1 and CDR2: SGHDN, FVKESK. Here the CDR3 DNA reads TGTGCCAGCAGCCCGGAAGATCGGGAGTCCACCTACGAGCAGTACTTC. Translated: CASSPEDRESTYEQYF.

The gene calls are TRBV13 and TRBJ1-5; D not resolved. CDR1 and CDR2 (germline): PRHDT, FYEKMQ (reference sequence). This CDR3 contains 12 residues. V was pared by 3 bases and J by 6 bases, with 6 bases between. The CDR3 protein is CASSFGSQPQHF. The CDR3 DNA follows: TGTGCCAGCAGCTTTGGGAGTCAGCCCCAGCATTTT.

The genes are TRBV15 and TRBJ2-2; 9 nucleotides align to TRBD2. The germline V gene encodes CDR1 LNHNV and CDR2 YYDKDF (reference sequence). CDR3 length: 16 residues. J lost 4 bases, V lost 0 bases, and 3 bases had no gene match. As DNA, the CDR3 is TGTGCCACCAGCAGAGATACACTAGCGGGCACCGGGGAGCTGTTTTTT. Amino acid sequence: CATSRDTLAGTGELFF. The complete variable domain, with remaining parts taken from reference TRBV15 and TRBJ2-2, reads DAMVIQNPRYQVTQFGKPVTLSCSQTLNHNVMYWYQQKSSQAPKLLFHYYDKDFNNEADTPDNFQSRRPNTSFCFLDIRSPGLGDTAMYLCATSRDTLAGTGELFFGEGSRLTVL.

The chain employs TRBV7-9 and TRBJ2-2; 7 nucleotides line up with TRBD1. The germline CDR1 and CDR2 sequences are SEHNR and FQNEAQ (reference sequence). V was clipped by 5 bases and J by 5 bases; unmatched bases: 11. The CDR3 totals 16 residues. CDR3 nucleotides: TGTGCCAGCAGCCCCGCAGCGGACAGGCAGACCGGGGAGCTGTTTTTT. Amino acids: CASSPAADRQTGELFF.

The chain couples TRBV3-1 (or the pseudogene TRBV3-2) to TRBJ1-3, with TRBD1 matching 7 bases. The CDR3 spans 17 residues. V gave up 3 bases and J gave up 1 base; unmatched junction bases: 9. Germline values: CDR1 LGHDT, CDR2 YNNKEL (reference sequence). CDR3 loop: CASSQKDRMRSGNTIYF. CDR3 coding DNA: TGTGCCAGCAGCCAGAAGGACAGGATGAGGTCTGGAAACACCATATATTTT.

The chain recombines TRBV21-1 with TRBJ1-5; the table assigns TRBD1, which was not confirmed against the DNA. TRBV21-1 is recorded as a pseudogene. CDR3 length: 19 residues. CDR3 amino acids: CASSEKKTGSPYSNQPQHF. The CDR3 nucleotides read TGTGCCAGCAGCGAAAAGAAGACAGGCTCGCCATATAGCAATCAGCCCCAGCATTTT.